Sequencing of this T cell receptor beta chain was carried out in a study of OX40 agonist ivuxolimab in advanced cancers. Germline V CDR1 and CDR2: LNHDA, SQIVND (reference sequence). The CDR3 covers 17 residues. Trimming cost V 1 base and J 0 bases, with 13 bases left between them. Only in-frame clones appear in the TCRdb table, and some are missing; sequencing was by immunoSEQ multiplex PCR. The sample contains about 79,000 clones, about nine tenths of which appear only once. The sequenced sample was CD4+ or CD8+ T cells sorted from blood, obtained in a trial of the OX40 agonist ivuxolimab. J is TRBJ1-3 and V is TRBV19; TRBD1 might be the D (6 bases). This sequence originates from an adult with an advanced solid tumor such as melanoma, head and neck, liver or kidney cancer. In DNA form, the CDR3 reads TGTGCCAGTAGTATAGCCCCAACAGGGACCTCTGGAAACACCATATATTTT. This translates into CASSIAPTGTSGNTIYF.